The T cell receptor beta chain under discussion was sequenced for a study of CD8 T cells in ankylosing spondylitis. A few counts support this clonotype. Its antigen remains unidentified. General observations from the study: It appeared that ankylosing spondylitis blood was characterized by a TCR beta motif of about 8 highly homologous variants.

The CDR3 sequence is 12 residues long. With 6 bases removed from V and 8 bases from J, the gap between germline ends came to 11 bases. CDR1 and CDR2 (germline): MNHEY, SVGEGT. TCRdb called the 5' RACE reads again in MiXCR, with one record for every CDR3 protein. Of under 300,000 distinct CDR3 sequences in the sample, around a tenth were seen once. The rearrangement joins TRBV6-2 or TRBV6-3 to TRBJ2-1; D unresolved. This TCR was recovered from a male donor with ankylosing spondylitis or in good health (not recorded which). The sequenced sample consisted of blood, either unsorted or a sorted T cell fraction (not recorded which). CDR3 region: CASSYVGHEQFF. CDR3 DNA: TGTGCCAGCAGCTACGTAGGTCATGAGCAGTTCTTC.